This TCR beta chain emerged from a study of cytomegalovirus exposure and HLA in healthy donors. As for the study in general: One earlier analysis, a look at roughly 180 million T cells, found more than 100 million unique TCR beta sequences. Overall study findings and caveats: Analysis was carried out at a later point, and it linked a missense DCLRE1C variant to TCR beta V- and J-gene trimming. Productive rates of about 90% or about 30% were seen for most TCR beta V segments in an earlier analysis. Donors belonging to an Asian-associated ancestry cluster reportedly showed fewer N-insertions in productive TCRs than the approximately 670-donor mean, according to what a later analysis found.

Primers included in the PCR were 60 Vbeta and 13 Jbeta primers. The assay was immunoSEQ multiplex PCR, and TCRdb's table has in-frame clones only and misses some. The sample has some 67,000 clones, more than 70% seen once. From germline, CDR1 is SGHDN and CDR2 FVKESK. CDR3 length: 17 amino acids. Trimming took off 3 bases at V and 7 bases at J, with 22 bases between the two ends. To note about this clone: Its antigen is unknown.

This clonotype was obtained from a man aged 40-55 years in good health and CMV-seronegative. This chain connects TRBV14 to TRBJ2-1; tentative D call: TRBD2 (6 bases). The material sequenced was PBMCs. Written as DNA, the CDR3 is TGTGCCAGCAGCCAGGACCTCTCCGGGAGCGGCGCTAATGAGCAGTTCTTC. It specifies CASSQDLSGSGANEQFF.